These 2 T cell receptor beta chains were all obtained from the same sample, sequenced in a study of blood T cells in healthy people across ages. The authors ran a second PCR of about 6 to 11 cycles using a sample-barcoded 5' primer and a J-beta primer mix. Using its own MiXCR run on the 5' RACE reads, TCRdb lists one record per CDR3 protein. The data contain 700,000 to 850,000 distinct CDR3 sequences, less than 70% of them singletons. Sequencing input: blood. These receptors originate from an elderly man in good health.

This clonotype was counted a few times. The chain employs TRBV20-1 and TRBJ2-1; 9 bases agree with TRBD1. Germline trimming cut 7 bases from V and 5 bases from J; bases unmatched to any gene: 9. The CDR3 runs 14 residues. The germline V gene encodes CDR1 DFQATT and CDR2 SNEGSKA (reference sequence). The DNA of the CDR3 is TGCAGTGTCCTAACGGGACAGGGCAACAATGAGCAGTTCTTC. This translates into CSVLTGQGNNEQFF.

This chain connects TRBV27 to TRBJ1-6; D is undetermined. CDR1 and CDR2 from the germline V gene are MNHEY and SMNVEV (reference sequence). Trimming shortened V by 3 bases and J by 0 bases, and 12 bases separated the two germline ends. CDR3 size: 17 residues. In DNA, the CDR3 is TGTGCCAGCAGTTTTTACCAAGGGAGCTCCTATAATTCACCCCTCCACTTT. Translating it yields CASSFYQGSSYNSPLHF.